Sequencing of this T cell receptor (beta chain) was carried out in a study of T cell responses to AZD1222 COVID-19 vaccine. The CDR3 has 15 residues. The ends lost 4 bases at V and 7 bases at J; junction bases unmatched: 8. Germline-derived CDR1 and CDR2 are SGHRS and YFSETQ. The repertoire was sequenced with immunoSEQ multiplex PCR; TCRdb's copy has only in-frame clones and lacks some. The data show about 110,000 clones, around 87% seen once. The specimen comprised peripheral blood, sampled 28 days after the second AZD1222 dose. This chain connects TRBV5-1 to TRBJ1-6, with 7 bases that match TRBD1. The source is an adult who received the AZD1222 COVID-19 vaccine. CDR3 DNA sequence: TGCGCCAGCAGCGCGACGACAGGGCAGAATTCACCCCTCCACTTT. Translated: CASSATTGQNSPLHF.